This T cell receptor beta chain derives from a study of beta chain features in type 1 diabetes. Study conclusions and caveats: VDJ junctions in type 1 diabetes patients carried more deletions and fewer insertions.

Expressed TCRB transcripts were sequenced because the entire RNA isolate underwent reverse transcription. Clones were sequenced by immunoSEQ multiplex PCR, and TCRdb holds only the in-frame ones, with some missing. Of about 900,000 clones listed, roughly a sixth are singletons. As regards this clone: The target antigen is unknown.

Sequenced: naive CD4+ T cells from blood. This receptor was obtained from a woman aged 18-29 years in good health.

The CDR3 DNA follows: TGTGCCAGCACCGATCCAGGGATTCAGCCCCAGCATTTT. Translated: CASTDPGIQPQHF. J is TRBJ1-5 and V is TRBV6-6, with a possible D match to TRBD1 (5 bases). CDR3 length: 13 residues. Germline V lookup: CDR1 MNHNY, CDR2 SVGAGI (reference sequence). The ends were cut back, 7 bases at V and 6 bases at J, with 13 bases in the middle.